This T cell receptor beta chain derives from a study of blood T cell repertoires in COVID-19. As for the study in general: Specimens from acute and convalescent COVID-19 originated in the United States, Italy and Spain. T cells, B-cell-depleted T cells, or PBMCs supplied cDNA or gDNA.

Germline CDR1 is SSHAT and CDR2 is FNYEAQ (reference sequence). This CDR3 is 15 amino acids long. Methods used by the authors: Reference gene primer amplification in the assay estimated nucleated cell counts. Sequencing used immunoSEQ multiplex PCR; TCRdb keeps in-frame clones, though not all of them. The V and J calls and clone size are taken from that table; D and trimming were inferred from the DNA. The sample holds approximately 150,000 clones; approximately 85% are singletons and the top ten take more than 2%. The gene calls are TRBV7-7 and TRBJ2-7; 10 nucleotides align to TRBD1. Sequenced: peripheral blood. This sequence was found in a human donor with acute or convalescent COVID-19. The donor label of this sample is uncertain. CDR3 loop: CASSPGTGVTYEQYV. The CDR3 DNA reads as TGTGCTAGCAGCCCCGGGACAGGGGTTACCTACGAGCAGTACGTC.